This T cell receptor (beta chain) was sequenced in a study of blood T cell repertoires in COVID-19. The CDR3 covers 14 residues. CDR1 is SGHTS and CDR2 is YDEGEE in the germline V gene. The ends were cut back, 0 bases at V and 8 bases at J, with 9 bases in the middle. Sequencing used immunoSEQ multiplex PCR; TCRdb keeps in-frame clones, though not all of them. The table shows roughly 15,000 clones, with around 85% occurring only once. The chain is built from TRBV5-8 and TRBJ1-6; unclear D gene. Sequenced: peripheral blood. The receptor was isolated from a human donor in a cohort sampled during active COVID-19. The CDR3 here is CASSLAAGDSPLHF. Here the CDR3 DNA reads TGTGCCAGCAGCTTGGCCGCAGGTGATTCACCCCTCCACTTT.